This T cell receptor (beta chain) stems from a study of response to subunit inactivated influenza vaccine. Points from the study as a whole: Few new T cells, the authors suggested, are recruited by each seasonal influenza vaccination.

This clonotype was detected only a few times. Its specificity is unknown. Looked up from germline, CDR1 is LGHNA and CDR2 is YSLEER. The CDR3 runs to 13 residues. V shed 0 bases and J shed 7 bases, with 7 bases lying between them. TCRdb re-analysed the RT-PCR reads in MiXCR, keeping a single row per CDR3 protein. The repertoire consists of about half a million distinct CDR3 sequences, with roughly 8.2% occurring once and the leading ten covering 10% to 15%. The source is a man aged 50-75 years who received an inactivated influenza vaccine. The sample was PBMCs from blood, taken approximately 25 months after vaccination. The chain uses TRBV4-3 and TRBJ1-5, with D unresolved. The CDR3 nucleotides read TGCGCCAGCAGCCAAGAGGAAAGGCAGCCCCAGCATTTT. This sequence encodes CASSQEERQPQHF.